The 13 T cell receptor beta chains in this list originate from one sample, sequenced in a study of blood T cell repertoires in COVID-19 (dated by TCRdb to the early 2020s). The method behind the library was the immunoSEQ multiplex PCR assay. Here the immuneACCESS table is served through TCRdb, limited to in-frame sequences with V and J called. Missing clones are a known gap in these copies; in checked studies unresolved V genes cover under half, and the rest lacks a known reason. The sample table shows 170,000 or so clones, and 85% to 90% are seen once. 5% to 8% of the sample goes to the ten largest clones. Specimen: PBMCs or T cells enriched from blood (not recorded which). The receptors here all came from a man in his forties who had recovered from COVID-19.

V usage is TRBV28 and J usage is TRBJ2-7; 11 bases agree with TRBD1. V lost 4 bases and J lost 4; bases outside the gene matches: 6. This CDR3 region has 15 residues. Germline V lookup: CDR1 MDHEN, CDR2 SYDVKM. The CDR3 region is CASSSAGTGGYEQYF. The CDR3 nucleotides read TGTGCCAGCAGTTCCGCCGGGACAGGGGGGTACGAGCAGTACTTC.

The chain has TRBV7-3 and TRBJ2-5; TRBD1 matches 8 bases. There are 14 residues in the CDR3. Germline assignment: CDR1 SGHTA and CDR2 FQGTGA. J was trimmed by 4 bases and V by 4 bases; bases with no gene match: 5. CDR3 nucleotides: TGTGCCAGCAGCTCGTTGGGGACAGGAGAGACCCAGTACTTC. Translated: CASSSLGTGETQYF.

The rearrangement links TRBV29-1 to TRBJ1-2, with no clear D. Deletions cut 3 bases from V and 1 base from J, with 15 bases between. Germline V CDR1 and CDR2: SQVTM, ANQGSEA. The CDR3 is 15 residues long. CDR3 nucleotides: TGCAGCGTTGATGTACCAGGTCCAAGTAACTATGGCTACACCTTC. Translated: CSVDVPGPSNYGYTF. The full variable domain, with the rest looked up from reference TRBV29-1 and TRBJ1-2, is SAVISQKPSRDICQRGTSLTIQCQVDSQVTMMFWYRQQPGQSLTLIATANQGSEATYESGFVIDKFPISRPNLTFSTLTVSNMSPEDSSIYLCSVDVPGPSNYGYTFGSGTRLTVV.

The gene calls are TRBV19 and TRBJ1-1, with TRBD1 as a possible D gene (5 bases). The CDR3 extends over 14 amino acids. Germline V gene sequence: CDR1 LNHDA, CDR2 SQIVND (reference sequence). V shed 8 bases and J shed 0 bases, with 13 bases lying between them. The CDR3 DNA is TGTGCCAGTCGGGGGTCGGGGATGAACACTGAAGCTTTCTTT. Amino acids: CASRGSGMNTEAFF. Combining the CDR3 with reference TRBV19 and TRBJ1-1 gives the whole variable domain DGGITQSPKYLFRKEGQNVTLSCEQNLNHDAMYWYRQDPGQGLRLIYYSQIVNDFQKGDIAEGYSVSREKKESFPLTVTSAQKNPTAFYLCASRGSGMNTEAFFGQGTRLTVV.

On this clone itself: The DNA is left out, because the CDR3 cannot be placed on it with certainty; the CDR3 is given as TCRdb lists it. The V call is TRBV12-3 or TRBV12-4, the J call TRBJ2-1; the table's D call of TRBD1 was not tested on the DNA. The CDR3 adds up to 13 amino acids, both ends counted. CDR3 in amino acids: CASILDRSNEQFF.

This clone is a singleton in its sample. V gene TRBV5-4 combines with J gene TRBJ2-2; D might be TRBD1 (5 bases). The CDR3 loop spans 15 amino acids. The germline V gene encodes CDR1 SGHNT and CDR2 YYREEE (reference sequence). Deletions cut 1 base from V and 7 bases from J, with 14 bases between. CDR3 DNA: TGTGCCAGCAGCTTGTCTACTACAGGAAACGGGGAGCTGTTTTTT. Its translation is CASSLSTTGNGELFF.

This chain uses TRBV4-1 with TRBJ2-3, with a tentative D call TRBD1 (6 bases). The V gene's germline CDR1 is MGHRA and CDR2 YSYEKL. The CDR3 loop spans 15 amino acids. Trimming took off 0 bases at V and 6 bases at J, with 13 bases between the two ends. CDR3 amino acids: CASSQEGARLDTQYF. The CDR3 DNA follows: TGCGCCAGCAGCCAAGAGGGGGCCCGACTTGATACGCAGTATTTT.

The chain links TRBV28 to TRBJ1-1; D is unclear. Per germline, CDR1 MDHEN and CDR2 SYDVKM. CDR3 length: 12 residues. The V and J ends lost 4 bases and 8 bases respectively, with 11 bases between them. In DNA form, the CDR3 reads TGTGCCAGCAGTTCTGTGAAAGCCGAAGCTTTCTTT. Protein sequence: CASSSVKAEAFF.

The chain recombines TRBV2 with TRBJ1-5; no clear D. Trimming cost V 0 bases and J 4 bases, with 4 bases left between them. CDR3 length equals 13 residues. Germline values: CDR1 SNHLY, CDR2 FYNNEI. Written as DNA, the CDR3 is TGTGCCAGCAGTGAAGCGGCAAATCAGCCCCAGCATTTT. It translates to CASSEAANQPQHF.

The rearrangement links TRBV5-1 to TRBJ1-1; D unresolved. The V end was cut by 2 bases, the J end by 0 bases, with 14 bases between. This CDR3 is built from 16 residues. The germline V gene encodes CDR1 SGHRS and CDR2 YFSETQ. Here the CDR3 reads CASSFLESAMNTEAFF. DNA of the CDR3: TGCGCCAGCAGCTTCCTAGAGTCTGCTATGAACACTGAAGCTTTCTTT.

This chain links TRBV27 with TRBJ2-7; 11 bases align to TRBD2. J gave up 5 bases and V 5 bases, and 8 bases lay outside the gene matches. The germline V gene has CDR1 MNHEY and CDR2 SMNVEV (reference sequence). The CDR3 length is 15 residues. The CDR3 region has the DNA TGTGCCAGCAGTCATAGCGGGAGGGCCCCCCACGAGCAGTACTTC. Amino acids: CASSHSGRAPHEQYF.

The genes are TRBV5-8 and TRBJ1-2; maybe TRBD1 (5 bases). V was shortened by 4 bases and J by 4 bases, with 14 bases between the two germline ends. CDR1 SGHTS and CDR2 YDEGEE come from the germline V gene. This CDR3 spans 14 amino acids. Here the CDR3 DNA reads TGTGCCAGCAGCCGGAGGGGTTCTGGCTATGGCTACACCTTC. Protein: CASSRRGSGYGYTF.

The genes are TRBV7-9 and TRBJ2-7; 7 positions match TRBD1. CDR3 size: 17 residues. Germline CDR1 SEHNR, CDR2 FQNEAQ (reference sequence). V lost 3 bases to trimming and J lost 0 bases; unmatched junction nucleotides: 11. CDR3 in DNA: TGTGCCAGCAGCTTTAGAGTCGGCAGGGGGATCTCCTACGAGCAGTACTTC. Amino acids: CASSFRVGRGISYEQYF.